The rows below give T cell receptor beta chains drawn from one sample of a study of T cell changes during pregnancy in multiple sclerosis. Clones were sequenced by immunoSEQ multiplex PCR, and TCRdb holds only the in-frame ones, with some missing. The sample has 40,000 to 50,000 clones, roughly 94% seen once. The material sequenced was CD4+ T cells from peripheral blood mononuclear cells, taken in the third trimester of pregnancy. The receptors were sampled from a female donor with multiple sclerosis, enrolled in a pregnancy study. Both conserved end residues are part of each CDR3. Fields, in order: V gene, J gene, D gene, CDR3 DNA, CDR3 protein. The D gene is left open where the match is weak.

v_call: TRBV19; j_call: TRBJ1-1; d_call: -; cdr3_nt: TGTGCCAGTAGTATACAGGGAATTAACACTGAAGCTTTCTTT; cdr3_aa: CASSIQGINTEAFF
v_call: TRBV6-1; j_call: TRBJ1-4; d_call: -; cdr3_nt: TGTGCCAGCAGTGAAAAATTCGGGGGAACTAATGAAAAACTGTTTTTT; cdr3_aa: CASSEKFGGTNEKLFF
v_call: TRBV5-4; j_call: TRBJ2-2; d_call: TRBD2; cdr3_nt: TGTGCCAGCAGCCTGGGACTAGCGGGAGGCCACAACGTCGGGGAGCTGTTTTTT; cdr3_aa: CASSLGLAGGHNVGELFF
v_call: TRBV6-1; j_call: TRBJ1-4; d_call: -; cdr3_nt: TGTGCCAGCAGTACAGCAATCAATGAAAAACTGTTTTTT; cdr3_aa: CASSTAINEKLFF
v_call: TRBV7-3; j_call: TRBJ2-5; d_call: TRBD2; cdr3_nt: TGTGCCAGCAGCTTAACTAGCGGGAGGATACAGACCCAGTACTTC; cdr3_aa: CASSLTSGRIQTQYF
v_call: TRBV30; j_call: TRBJ1-6; d_call: TRBD1; cdr3_nt: TGTGCCTGGAGGACTCATGCGGGGACAGGGGTCTCACCCCTCCACTTT; cdr3_aa: CAWRTHAGTGVSPLHF
v_call: TRBV29-1; j_call: TRBJ1-2; d_call: -; cdr3_nt: TGCAGCGTTGAAGGGCCAGGCTATGGCTACACCTTC; cdr3_aa: CSVEGPGYGYTF
v_call: TRBV19; j_call: TRBJ1-1; d_call: -; cdr3_nt: TGTGCCAGCCTAAGGGGCCCGAACACTGAAGCTTTCTTT; cdr3_aa: CASLRGPNTEAFF
v_call: TRBV18; j_call: TRBJ2-1; d_call: TRBD1; cdr3_nt: TGTGCCAGCTCACCGACAGGGAAATCCCCTCGGTACAATGAGCAGTTCTTC; cdr3_aa: CASSPTGKSPRYNEQFF
v_call: TRBV5-1; j_call: TRBJ2-3; d_call: -; cdr3_nt: TGCGCCAGCAGCCCAGGATCCTTTATTACAGATACGCAGTATTTT; cdr3_aa: CASSPGSFITDTQYF
v_call: TRBV30; j_call: TRBJ2-7; d_call: TRBD1; cdr3_nt: TGTGCCTGGAGTCCTACCGGGACAGGGTACCACGAGCAGTACTTC; cdr3_aa: CAWSPTGTGYHEQYF
v_call: TRBV30; j_call: TRBJ2-7; d_call: -; cdr3_nt: TGTGCCTGGAATCGACTAGACGAGCAGTACTTC; cdr3_aa: CAWNRLDEQYF